The rows below give T cell receptor beta chains drawn from one sample of a study of blood T cell repertoires in COVID-19. Data came from immunoSEQ multiplex PCR; TCRdb stores just in-frame clones and leaves some out. This table has roughly 250,000 clones, over 80% appearing once. The specimen was PBMCs or T cells enriched from blood (not recorded which). The receptor source for this set is a woman younger than 30 who had recovered from COVID-19. Each CDR3 is given with its conserved first and last residue. A D gene is named only where the DNA matches it firmly. Size is stated for part of the rows, as once, few or many counts, or as a class when the clone is expanded.

d_call j_call clone_size v_call cdr3_aa cdr3_nt
NA TRBJ1-3 NA TRBV7-8 CASSSGSNSGNTIYF TGTGCCAGCAGCTCCGGGTCCAACTCTGGAAACACCATATATTTT
TRBD1 TRBJ1-6 NA TRBV7-9 CASSPRQGINSPLHF TGTGCCAGCAGCCCTAGACAGGGGATTAATTCACCCCTCCACTTT
TRBD2 TRBJ2-1 NA TRBV7-6 CASSSTGTSGIEQFF TGTGCCAGCAGCTCGACCGGGACTAGCGGGATAGAGCAGTTCTTC
NA TRBJ2-5 few TRBV4-2 CASSQDPWRPQETQYF TGTGCCAGCAGCCAAGATCCTTGGCGGCCCCAAGAGACCCAGTACTTC
NA TRBJ2-3 NA TRBV2 CASMRDFTDTQYF TGTGCCAGCATGCGGGATTTCACAGATACGCAGTATTTT
NA TRBJ1-5 NA TRBV2 CASSATVLQPQHF TGTGCCAGCAGTGCGACAGTGCTTCAGCCCCAGCATTTT
TRBD1 TRBJ1-2 few TRBV2 CASSWGQGGEGGYGYTF TGTGCCAGCAGTTGGGGACAGGGTGGTGAAGGTGGCTATGGCTACACCTTC
TRBD1 TRBJ2-3 NA TRBV5-6 CASSLATGGGTDTQYF TGTGCCAGCAGCTTGGCGACAGGGGGTGGCACAGATACGCAGTATTTT
NA TRBJ1-2 few TRBV19 CASSIGAGYGYTF TGTGCCAGTAGTATAGGAGCAGGATATGGCTACACCTTC
NA TRBJ2-5 NA TRBV9 CASTRDFQETQYF TGTGCCAGCACCCGGGACTTTCAAGAGACCCAGTACTTC
TRBD2 TRBJ2-1 once TRBV16 CASSQGGGRRNNEQFF TGTGCCAGCAGCCAGGGTGGCGGGAGACGTAACAATGAGCAGTTCTTC
NA TRBJ1-5 NA TRBV18 CASSPVQGYNQPQHF TGTGCCAGCTCACCGGTACAGGGCTACAATCAGCCCCAGCATTTT
TRBD1 TRBJ1-1 NA TRBV6-5 CASSSQGALITEAFF TGTGCCAGCAGTTCACAGGGGGCGCTGATCACTGAAGCTTTCTTT
NA TRBJ1-1 NA TRBV5-1 CASSFLKQGNTEAFF TGCGCCAGCAGCTTTCTTAAGCAGGGGAACACTGAAGCTTTCTTT
TRBD1 TRBJ1-1 NA TRBV19 CASSTFWTGPGTEAFF TGTGCCAGTAGTACGTTCTGGACAGGGCCGGGGACTGAAGCTTTCTTT
TRBD2 TRBJ2-5 NA TRBV6-1 CASSVGGTSGAAEETQYF TGTGCCAGCAGTGTCGGAGGGACTAGCGGGGCCGCCGAAGAGACCCAGTACTTC
NA TRBJ2-7 NA TRBV28 CASSLISVPEQYF TGTGCCAGCAGTTTAATCTCCGTCCCCGAGCAGTACTTC
TRBD1 TRBJ1-1 NA TRBV5-4 CASSRTGGAEAFF TGTGCCAGCAGCCGGACAGGGGGTGCTGAAGCTTTCTTT
TRBD2 TRBJ2-7 NA TRBV4-3 CASSQERLAVYEQYF TGCGCCAGCAGCCAAGAACGACTAGCGGTATACGAGCAGTACTTC
NA TRBJ2-1 NA TRBV4-2 CASSQEFAQGETEQFF TGTGCCAGCAGCCAAGAATTCGCGCAGGGTGAGACAGAGCAGTTCTTC
NA TRBJ2-1 NA TRBV7-9 CASSLVLYNEQFF TGTGCCAGCAGCTTAGTTCTTTACAATGAGCAGTTCTTC
NA TRBJ1-5 NA TRBV6-1 CASSDESLDRRNQPQHF TGTGCCAGCAGTGACGAATCCCTCGACAGACGGAATCAGCCCCAGCATTTT
TRBD2 TRBJ2-5 NA TRBV19 CASSLTSGYQETQYF TGTGCCAGTAGCTTGACTAGCGGGTACCAAGAGACCCAGTACTTC
NA TRBJ1-2 NA TRBV12-1 CASCLGVYGYTF TGTGCCAGCTGCCTGGGAGTTTATGGCTACACCTTC
NA TRBJ1-1 NA TRBV7-3 CASSLLSNTEAFF TGTGCCAGCAGCTTGCTATCGAACACTGAAGCTTTCTTT
NA TRBJ1-1 NA TRBV19 CASSSSGQNTEAFF TGTGCCAGTAGTTCCTCGGGACAGAACACTGAAGCTTTCTTT
NA TRBJ2-3 once TRBV19 CASSISGAEQYF TGTGCCAGTAGCATTAGCGGAGCCGAGCAGTATTTT